One sample yielded the 27 T cell receptor beta chains listed below, sequenced in a study of T cells in Graves' hyperthyroidism and ophthalmopathy. Researchers took RNA transcripts and amplified the TCR beta CDR3 regions from them. Researchers ran a first-round RT-PCR on the TCR CDR3 using the HTBI primer set. TCRdb re-called the multiplex PCR reads through MiXCR, storing one row per CDR3 protein. Of 490,000 or so distinct CDR3 sequences in the sample, less than 20% were seen once. Input material: blood. The source is a man aged 40-55 years with Graves' ophthalmopathy.

About this clonotype itself: This may be a read error, as it is one base from a much larger clone. The chain recombines TRBV18 with TRBJ2-3; a weak D match, TRBD2 (5 bases). The V gene's germline CDR1 is KGHSH and CDR2 LQKENI. CDR3 length equals 15 residues. CDR3 amino acids: CVSSEGNSRTDTQYF. DNA for the CDR3: TGTGTCAGCTCAGAGGGAAACAGTCGCACAGATACGCAGTATTTT.

In its sample, this clonotype was seen a few times. This chain joins TRBV5-1 and TRBJ2-1; D unresolved. The CDR3 runs to 15 residues. Germline V gives CDR1 SGHRS, CDR2 YFSETQ. The ends were cut back, 4 bases at V and 0 bases at J, with 11 bases in the middle. As DNA, the CDR3 is TGCGCCAGCAGCGAGACTCTAAGCTCCTACAATGAGCAGTTCTTC. Its translation: CASSETLSSYNEQFF.

The gene calls are TRBV6-1 and TRBJ1-4; D gene ambiguous. Trimming removed 6 bases at V and 7 bases at J, with 12 bases between. The CDR3 spans 13 residues. The germline V gene has CDR1 MNHNS and CDR2 SASEGT. CDR3 protein: CASRGREGEKLFF. CDR3 DNA sequence: TGTGCCAGCAGGGGTAGAGAAGGTGAAAAACTGTTTTTT.

This chain links TRBV11-1 with TRBJ2-7; TRBD2 is a possible D gene (6 bases). This CDR3 spans 12 amino acids. With 8 bases removed from V and 4 bases from J, the gap between germline ends came to 12 bases. Germline V gene data show CDR1 as SGHAT and CDR2 as FQDESV (reference sequence). The CDR3 region has the DNA TGTGCCAGCCTCGGGAGCGGGTACGAGCAGTACTTC. Protein product: CASLGSGYEQYF. The complete variable domain, with remaining parts taken from reference TRBV11-1 and TRBJ2-7, reads EAEVAQSPRYKITEKSQAVAFWCDPISGHATLYWYRQILGQGPELLVQFQDESVVDDSQLPKDRFSAERLKGVDSTLKIQPAELGDSAMYLCASLGSGYEQYFGPGTRLTVT.

The chain employs TRBV7-2 and TRBJ1-2; 7 bases agree with TRBD1. After removal of 4 bases from V and 6 bases from J, the junction contained 14 bases not matched to a gene. The CDR3 contains 16 residues. Per germline, CDR1 SGHTA and CDR2 FQGNSA. Here the CDR3 DNA reads TGTGCCAGCAGCTGGACACCTGGACAGGCGAGGGATGGCTACACCTTC. Translation gives CASSWTPGQARDGYTF.

This clonotype was seen repeatedly, ten times or more. This chain joins TRBV27 and TRBJ2-3; TRBD2 matches at 7 bases. CDR3 size: 15 residues. Per germline, CDR1 MNHEY and CDR2 SMNVEV (reference sequence). The J segment lost 2 bases and the V segment lost 0 bases, leaving 2 bases of the junction unmatched. CDR3 amino acids: CASSLSGRVTDTQYF. As DNA, the CDR3 is TGTGCCAGCAGTTTATCAGGGAGGGTCACAGATACGCAGTATTTT.

In regard to this clonotype: The CDR3 end shows no conserved phenylalanine or tryptophan, and so a read error is likely. Here the CDR3 reads CASSPRSSGGSNEQFS. In nucleotides, the CDR3 is TGTGCCAGCAGCCCAAGATCTAGCGGGGGGTCCAATGAGCAGTTCTCC. The gene calls are TRBV11-2 and TRBJ2-1, with 11 bases lining up with TRBD2. V was clipped by 5 bases and J by 6 bases; unmatched bases: 9. CDR1 SGHAT and CDR2 FQNNGV come from the germline V gene. The CDR3 spans 16 residues.

This chain links TRBV28 with TRBJ1-2; D gene ambiguous. The V end lost 3 bases, the J end lost 1 base, and 6 bases lay between the germline ends. This CDR3 region has 13 residues. Looked up from germline, CDR1 is MDHEN and CDR2 is SYDVKM. The CDR3 nucleotides read TGTGCCAGCAGTTTGAGAAGTAACTATGGCTACACCTTC. Its translation: CASSLRSNYGYTF.

There are a few counts of this clonotype. V usage is TRBV4-2 and J usage is TRBJ2-2; 7 positions match TRBD2. Germline assignment: CDR1 LGHNA and CDR2 YNFKEQ. The trim removed 1 base at V and 4 bases at J, leaving 6 bases unmatched. The CDR3 runs to 16 residues. The DNA of the CDR3 is TGTGCCAGCAGCCAAGGAGGCGTAGCGGGCACCGGGGAGCTGTTTTTT. Its translation is CASSQGGVAGTGELFF.

This clonotype was seen at least ten times. This chain joins TRBV7-3 and TRBJ2-1; the match to TRBD1 covers 7 bases. Looked up from germline, CDR1 is SGHTA and CDR2 is FQGTGA. V shed 5 bases and J 3 bases; nucleotides not matched to a gene: 4. The CDR3 totals 14 residues. The CDR3 DNA follows: TGTGCCAGCAGCGCCCGGGACAGCTACAATGAGCAGTTCTTC. Translated, it gives CASSARDSYNEQFF. The full variable domain, with the rest looked up from reference TRBV7-3 and TRBJ2-1, is GAGVSQTPSNKVTEKGKYVELRCDPISGHTALYWYRQSLGQGPEFLIYFQGTGAADDSGLPNDRFFAVRPEGSVSTLKIQRTERGDSAVYLCASSARDSYNEQFFGPGTRLTVL.

This clonotype was counted only a few times. The DNA for the CDR3 is TGTGCCAGCAGCCAAGTAGACGGTGGTTGGCAGTACTTC. Protein product: CASSQVDGGWQYF. The rearrangement uses TRBV14 and TRBJ2-7; D gene uncertain. The CDR3 loop spans 13 amino acids. CDR1 is SGHDN and CDR2 is FVKESK in the germline V gene. Trimming stripped 1 base from V and 9 bases from J, with 13 bases between.

This clonotype has a handful of counts. This chain links TRBV7-9 with TRBJ1-2; unclear D gene. This CDR3 region has 14 residues. The germline V gene encodes CDR1 SEHNR and CDR2 FQNEAQ (reference sequence). Trimming shortened V by 8 bases and J by 0 bases, and 13 bases separated the two germline ends. The CDR3 DNA is TGTGCCAGCCGGCCGGGCGGTACTAACTATGGCTACACCTTC. It encodes CASRPGGTNYGYTF. Based on the CDR3 plus reference TRBV7-9 and TRBJ1-2, the full variable domain is DTGVSQNPRHKITKRGQNVTFRCDPISEHNRLYWYRQTLGQGPEFLTYFQNEAQLEKSRLLSDRFSAERPKGSFSTLEIQRTEQGDSAMYLCASRPGGTNYGYTFGSGTRLTVV.

With respect to this clonotype: A clone one base away is much larger, so this may be a read error. V gene TRBV3-1 combines with J gene TRBJ2-1; 8 bases match TRBD2. The trim removed 4 bases at V and 11 bases at J, leaving 13 bases unmatched. Germline loops: CDR1 LGHDT, CDR2 YNNKEL (reference sequence). This CDR3 comprises 15 residues. DNA of the CDR3: TGTGCCAGCAGCCTCCGCGGGGCGGGAGGTACTAAGCAGTTCTTC. It yields the protein CASSLRGAGGTKQFF.

The gene calls are TRBV6-1 and TRBJ2-3; 12 bases align to TRBD2. Trimming cost V 7 bases and J 4 bases; bases outside gene matches: 3. The CDR3 has 14 amino acids. CDR1 is MNHNS, CDR2 SASEGT, per germline. CDR3 DNA: TGTGCCAGCAAGCTAGCGGGAGGGCCAGATACGCAGTATTTT. Its protein product is CASKLAGGPDTQYF.

This clonotype appeared a few times. The rearrangement uses TRBV6-1 and TRBJ1-1, with TRBD1 as a possible D gene (5 bases). Germline V gene lookup returns CDR1 MNHNS and CDR2 SASEGT. The CDR3 covers 12 residues. Trimming took 7 bases from V and 6 from J, leaving 12 bases between them. The CDR3 region is CASTRVGAEAFF. DNA of the CDR3: TGTGCCAGCACCAGGGTCGGCGCTGAAGCTTTCTTT.

The chain is built from TRBV3-1 and TRBJ1-1, with TRBD1 identical over 12 bases. CDR1 and CDR2 from the germline V gene are LGHDT and YNNKEL (reference sequence). V lost 1 base, J lost 7 bases, and 4 bases stayed unmatched. The CDR3 totals 15 residues. This chain's CDR3 is CASSQGDRGRSEAFF. The CDR3 DNA sequence: TGTGCCAGCAGCCAAGGGGACAGGGGGCGTAGTGAAGCTTTCTTT.

This clonotype has at least ten counts. The genes are TRBV20-1 and TRBJ2-1, with unresolved D. CDR1 is DFQATT and CDR2 is SNEGSKA in the germline V gene (reference sequence). V lost 6 bases and J lost 8, with 26 bases in between. The CDR3 is 16 amino acids. The CDR3 region has the DNA TGCAGTGCCCCCCCCATAAGCAACCCGAGTTTTGATGAGCAGTTCTTC. Translation: CSAPPISNPSFDEQFF.

The table lists this clonotype with many counts. The rearrangement links TRBV6-5 to TRBJ2-7; 8 positions agree with TRBD1. The germline gives CDR1 MNHEY, CDR2 SVGAGI. The length of the CDR3 is 14 residues. The ends lost 2 bases at V and 3 bases at J; junction bases unmatched: 3. The CDR3 nucleotides are TGTGCCAGCAGTTACGGACAGGGAGGCTACGAGCAGTACTTC. This encodes CASSYGQGGYEQYF.

There are many counts of this clonotype. The V gene is TRBV28, the J gene TRBJ2-5, with TRBD2 matching over 8 bases. The CDR3 loop spans 18 amino acids. Germline V gene data show CDR1 as MDHEN and CDR2 as SYDVKM. J lost 5 bases, V lost 4 bases, and 18 bases had no gene match. CDR3: CASSSPSGRLGMAETQYF. The CDR3 DNA reads as TGTGCCAGCAGTTCACCCAGCGGGAGACTGGGTATGGCGGAGACCCAGTACTTC. The full variable domain, rest sourced from reference TRBV28 and TRBJ2-5, is DVKVTQSSRYLVKRTGEKVFLECVQDMDHENMFWYRQDPGLGLRLIYFSYDVKMKEKGDIPEGYSVSREKKERFSLILESASTNQTSMYLCASSSPSGRLGMAETQYFGPGTRLLVL.

This clonotype was picked up many times. The chain employs TRBV24-1 and TRBJ2-7; D is undetermined. The CDR3 is 13 amino acids. Trimming pared 5 bases from V and 4 bases from J, leaving 11 bases between. CDR1 and CDR2 from the germline V gene are KGHDR and SFDVKD. CDR3 protein: CATSAASAYEQYF. The CDR3 coding sequence is TGTGCCACCAGTGCGGCGTCGGCGTACGAGCAGTACTTC.

At least ten counts were recorded for this clonotype. The chain joins TRBV7-8 to TRBJ1-1; tentative D call: TRBD1 (5 bases). This CDR3 is built from 15 residues. Trimming shortened V by 5 bases and J by 3 bases, and 16 bases separated the two germline ends. From germline, CDR1 is SGHVS and CDR2 FQNEAQ. The CDR3, as DNA: TGTGCCAGCAGCCTGGGACGGATAGGGGACACTGAAGCTTTCTTT. As protein: CASSLGRIGDTEAFF. Supplemented by reference TRBV7-8 and TRBJ1-1, the full variable domain reads GAGVSQSPRYKVAKRGQDVALRCDPISGHVSLFWYQQALGQGPEFLTYFQNEAQLDKSGLPSDRFFAERPEGSVSTLKIQRTQQEDSAVYLCASSLGRIGDTEAFFGQGTRLTVV.

This clonotype was seen repeatedly, ten times or more. The genes are TRBV2 and TRBJ1-1, with 8 bases lining up with TRBD1. V was pared by 6 bases and J by 4 bases, with 7 bases of the junction left unmatched. CDR1 SNHLY and CDR2 FYNNEI come from the germline V gene. There are 14 residues in the CDR3. In nucleotides, the CDR3 is TGTGCCAGCAGACTGACAGGGGCGGTCACTGAAGCTTTCTTT. Protein product: CASRLTGAVTEAFF.

This clonotype was observed a few times. The CDR3 is CASRHGQRNQPQHF. The CDR3 DNA reads as TGTGCCAGCAGGCACGGACAGAGAAATCAGCCCCAGCATTTT. The rearrangement links TRBV12-3 or TRBV12-4 to TRBJ1-5, with D perhaps TRBD1 (6 bases). V was cut by 6 bases and J by 4 bases, with 13 bases left in between. The CDR3 runs 14 residues.

This clonotype was detected many times. The chain has TRBV12-3 or TRBV12-4 and TRBJ2-1, with 9 nucleotides matching TRBD2. The V and J ends lost 4 bases and 4 bases, in that order; junction bases with no gene match: 8. The CDR3 loop spans 16 amino acids. This CDR3 reads CASSSLGSGGYNEQFF. The CDR3 coding sequence is TGTGCCAGCAGTTCCCTTGGAAGCGGGGGGTACAATGAGCAGTTCTTC.

The V gene is TRBV29-1, the J gene TRBJ2-7, with D possibly being TRBD2 (6 bases). Germline values: CDR1 SQVTM, CDR2 ANQGSEA. Between the trimmed V and J ends, which lost 4 bases and 2 bases, there was a span of 9 bases. The CDR3 extends over 12 amino acids. This CDR3 reads CSVAGVAYEQYF. CDR3 coding DNA: TGCAGCGTTGCGGGAGTTGCCTACGAGCAGTACTTC.

This clonotype was detected a few times. The chain couples TRBV3-1 to TRBJ2-2, with D unresolved. This CDR3 has 15 residues. CDR1 is LGHDT and CDR2 is YNNKEL in the germline V gene (reference sequence). Trimming left V 2 bases short and J 8 bases short, with 15 bases between. The CDR3 nucleotides are TGTGCCAGCAGCCAACTTATAACCAGCAAAGGGGAGCTGTTTTTT. It specifies CASSQLITSKGELFF. Supplemented by reference TRBV3-1 and TRBJ2-2, the full variable domain reads DTAVSQTPKYLVTQMGNDKSIKCEQNLGHDTMYWYKQDSKKFLKIMFSYNNKELIINETVPNRFSPKSPDKAHLNLHINSLELGDSAVYFCASSQLITSKGELFFGEGSRLTVL.

This clonotype was counted a few times. The V and J genes are TRBV7-9 and TRBJ2-1; 7 nucleotides agree with TRBD2. The CDR3 consists of 16 residues. V was pared by 0 bases and J by 12 bases, with 14 bases of the junction left unmatched. The germline V gene encodes CDR1 SEHNR and CDR2 FQNEAQ (reference sequence). CDR3 bases: TGTGCCAGCAGCTTAGCTTTGGGAGCACTCCCGGGGGGGCAGTTCTTC. It encodes CASSLALGALPGGQFF.